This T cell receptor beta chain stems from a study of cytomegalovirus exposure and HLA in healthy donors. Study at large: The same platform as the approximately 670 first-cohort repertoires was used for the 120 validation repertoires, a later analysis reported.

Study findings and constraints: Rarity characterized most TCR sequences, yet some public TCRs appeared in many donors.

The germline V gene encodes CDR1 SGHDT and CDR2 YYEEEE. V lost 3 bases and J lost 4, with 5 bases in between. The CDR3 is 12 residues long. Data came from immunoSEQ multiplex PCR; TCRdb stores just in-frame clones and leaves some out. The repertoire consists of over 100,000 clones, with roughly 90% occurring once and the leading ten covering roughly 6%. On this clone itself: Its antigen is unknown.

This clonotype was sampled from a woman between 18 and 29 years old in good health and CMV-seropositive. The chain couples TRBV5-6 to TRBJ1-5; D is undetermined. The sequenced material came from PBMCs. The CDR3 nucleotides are TGTGCCAGCAGCTCCCTAAATCAGCCCCAGCATTTT. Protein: CASSSLNQPQHF.